Following are 28 T cell receptor beta chains from one sample sequenced in a study of blood T cell repertoires in COVID-19. Data came from immunoSEQ multiplex PCR; TCRdb stores just in-frame clones and leaves some out. The sample contains some 150,000 clones, roughly 81% of which appear only once. Material: peripheral blood. These receptors were collected from a woman between 45 and 65 years old with active or convalescent COVID-19.

The gene calls are TRBV3-1 (or the pseudogene TRBV3-2) and TRBJ1-1; 9 nucleotides match TRBD1. Unmatched junction bases numbered 6, after V lost 4 bases and J lost 6 bases. CDR1 LGHDT and CDR2 YNNKEL come from the germline V gene (reference sequence). This CDR3 has 14 residues. The CDR3 nucleotides are TGTGCCAGCAGCCTTCGGGACAGGGTATCTGAAGCTTTCTTT. It codes for CASSLRDRVSEAFF.

The J gene is TRBJ2-1, the V gene TRBV2, with 8 bases fitting TRBD2. Losses at the gene ends were 3 bases for V and 7 bases for J; bases not matched to a gene: 5. Germline-derived CDR1 and CDR2 are SNHLY and FYNNEI. The CDR3 length is 14 residues. CDR3 sequence: CASSEISGKNEQFF. The CDR3 DNA follows: TGTGCCAGCAGTGAGATTAGCGGGAAGAATGAGCAGTTCTTC. Based on the CDR3 plus reference TRBV2 and TRBJ2-1, the full variable domain is EPEVTQTPSHQVTQMGQEVILRCVPISNHLYFYWYRQILGQKVEFLVSFYNNEISEKSEIFDDQFSVERPDGSNFTLKIRSTKLEDSAMYFCASSEISGKNEQFFGPGTRLTVL.

V usage is TRBV4-2 and J usage is TRBJ2-1, with D perhaps matching TRBD1 (6 bases). The V and J ends lost 1 base and 2 bases respectively, with 18 bases between them. This CDR3 spans 18 amino acids. The germline gives CDR1 LGHNA, CDR2 YNFKEQ. The CDR3 bases are TGTGCCAGCAGCCAAGGAGTGGTGGGAGCAGGGGCCTACAATGAGCAGTTCTTC. This codes for CASSQGVVGAGAYNEQFF.

The chain recombines TRBV9 with TRBJ2-2; 7 bases agree with TRBD2. With V trimmed by 4 bases and J by 7 bases, 16 bases remained unmatched. The CDR3 has 17 residues. Germline V gene data show CDR1 as SGDLS and CDR2 as YYNGEE. The CDR3 spells CASSTTDYRGVGGELFF. The CDR3 DNA is TGTGCCAGCAGCACCACTGACTACCGGGGGGTCGGCGGGGAGCTGTTTTTT.

This clone showed up just once. The chain combines TRBV29-1 with TRBJ2-5; 9 bases map to TRBD1. J gave up 3 bases and V 7 bases, and 6 bases lay outside the gene matches. CDR3 size: 13 residues. Germline V gene data show CDR1 as SQVTM and CDR2 as ANQGSEA. CDR3 residues: CSAPRTGEETQYF. In nucleotides, the CDR3 is TGCAGCGCACCCCGGACAGGGGAAGAGACCCAGTACTTC.

The chain has TRBV7-2 and TRBJ2-1, with 11 bases that match TRBD1. Germline CDR1 reads SGHTA; CDR2 reads FQGNSA. This CDR3 has 15 residues. Trimming cost V 6 bases and J 5 bases; bases outside gene matches: 6. CDR3 sequence reads: CASSRDRGIHNEQFF. The DNA of the CDR3 is TGTGCCAGCAGTCGGGACAGGGGGATCCACAATGAGCAGTTCTTC.

In its sample, this clone was seen a few times. The chain recombines TRBV5-1 with TRBJ1-1, with D unresolved. Germline values: CDR1 SGHRS, CDR2 YFSETQ. The CDR3 is 15 residues long. The germline V and J ends were trimmed by 0 bases and 1 base, with 10 bases remaining between them. CDR3 nucleotide sequence: TGCGCCAGCAGCTTGGGACTTATCGGGAACACTGAAGCTTTCTTT. As protein: CASSLGLIGNTEAFF.

The chain has TRBV4-2 and TRBJ1-2; D is ambiguous. The CDR3 has 15 amino acids. Trimming shortened V by 0 bases and J by 5 bases, and 13 bases separated the two germline ends. CDR1 LGHNA and CDR2 YNFKEQ come from the germline V gene. The CDR3: CASSQDLIGRYGYTF. Written as DNA, the CDR3 is TGTGCCAGCAGCCAAGATCTGATAGGGAGGTATGGCTACACCTTC.

The gene calls are TRBV19 and TRBJ2-1; the match to TRBD1 covers 9 bases. The germline V gene encodes CDR1 LNHDA and CDR2 SQIVND (reference sequence). The CDR3 length is 16 residues. With 5 bases clipped from V and 10 bases from J, the junction kept 15 bases outside the gene matches. The CDR3 loop reads CASSPGTGLISREQFF. CDR3 coding DNA: TGTGCCAGTAGTCCCGGGACAGGGCTTATCTCTAGGGAGCAGTTCTTC.

The chain employs TRBV3-1 (or the pseudogene TRBV3-2) and TRBJ1-2, with 9 bases lining up with TRBD1. V lost 5 bases to trimming and J lost 5 bases; unmatched junction nucleotides: 21. The CDR3 totals 19 residues. Germline V gene sequence: CDR1 LGHDT, CDR2 YNNKEL (reference sequence). CDR3 bases: TGTGCCAGCAGCTTTTTCCTGGGACAGGGCTTTCCTTTATGGTATGGCTACACCTTC. It is translated as CASSFFLGQGFPLWYGYTF.

The rearrangement links TRBV6-5 to TRBJ1-5; 8 nucleotides agree with TRBD1. Looked up from germline, CDR1 is MNHEY and CDR2 is SVGAGI. The junction had 4 bases not matched to a gene; V was cut back by 5 bases and J by 4 bases. The CDR3 is 14 residues long. Written as DNA, the CDR3 is TGTGCCAGCAGTCGGACAGGGACTAATCAGCCCCAGCATTTT. It is translated as CASSRTGTNQPQHF.

This clone has only one observation. This chain links TRBV7-2 with TRBJ2-3; D possibly corresponds to TRBD2 (7 bases). This CDR3 is built from 16 residues. Germline CDR1 and CDR2: SGHTA and FQGNSA. Between the trimmed V and J ends, which lost 6 bases and 5 bases, there was a span of 21 bases. The CDR3 is CASRFFGGPLEDTQYF. CDR3 sequence (DNA): TGTGCCAGCAGATTTTTCGGGGGGCCCCTAGAAGATACGCAGTATTTT.

This clone was observed a single time. The chain joins TRBV6-5 to TRBJ1-1; TRBD1 matches 7 bases. CDR3 length equals 15 residues. The germline V gene encodes CDR1 MNHEY and CDR2 SVGAGI. V lost 3 bases to trimming and J lost 1 base; unmatched junction nucleotides: 5. The DNA for the CDR3 is TGTGCCAGCAGTTATTCAGGACAGGCGAACACTGAAGCTTTCTTT. Translation gives CASSYSGQANTEAFF.

This chain connects TRBV3-1 (or the pseudogene TRBV3-2) to TRBJ1-1, with no clear D. The ends were cut back, 5 bases at V and 5 bases at J, with 15 bases in the middle. This CDR3 contains 14 residues. Germline V gene lookup returns CDR1 LGHDT and CDR2 YNNKEL (reference sequence). CDR3 sequence: CASSIHPRGTEAFF. The CDR3 DNA follows: TGTGCCAGCAGCATCCATCCACGGGGTACTGAAGCTTTCTTT.

This clone was picked up many times. The chain recombines TRBV30 with TRBJ2-7; D may be TRBD1 (5 bases). The germline CDR1 and CDR2 sequences are GTSNPN and SVGIG (reference sequence). This CDR3 spans 13 amino acids. V lost 8 bases, J lost 0 bases, and 14 bases lay in between. The CDR3 nucleotides are TGTGCCAGTTGGACACGGAGCTCCTACGAGCAGTACTTC. This encodes CASWTRSSYEQYF.

V is TRBV2 and J is TRBJ2-3; D gene ambiguous. Between the trimmed V and J ends, which lost 6 bases and 2 bases, there was a span of 3 bases. The CDR3 is 11 residues long. Per the germline V gene, CDR1 is SNHLY and CDR2 is FYNNEI. In nucleotides, the CDR3 is TGTGCCAGCAGCGTCACAGATACGCAGTATTTT. It specifies CASSVTDTQYF. The variable domain in full, completed from reference TRBV2 and TRBJ2-3, reads EPEVTQTPSHQVTQMGQEVILRCVPISNHLYFYWYRQILGQKVEFLVSFYNNEISEKSEIFDDQFSVERPDGSNFTLKIRSTKLEDSAMYFCASSVTDTQYFGPGTRLTVL.

This clone occurred a few times. The chain employs TRBV30 and TRBJ1-1; no reliable D call. V was trimmed by 0 bases and J by 0 bases, leaving 8 bases between them. The CDR3 runs 14 residues. Germline assignment: CDR1 GTSNPN and CDR2 SVGIG (reference sequence). The CDR3 sequence is CAWSVIRMNTEAFF. The CDR3 DNA follows: TGTGCCTGGAGTGTAATCAGGATGAACACTGAAGCTTTCTTT.

The chain links TRBV18 to TRBJ1-1; D may be TRBD1 (6 bases). The CDR3 totals 14 residues. Trimming pared 6 bases from V and 0 bases from J, leaving 11 bases between. The V gene's germline CDR1 is KGHSH and CDR2 LQKENI. The CDR3 DNA sequence: TGTGCCAGCTCGCACAGGGACATGAACACTGAAGCTTTCTTT. Encoded protein: CASSHRDMNTEAFF.

This clone was found once. The chain employs TRBV19 and TRBJ1-5, with D maybe TRBD1 (5 bases). Trimming pared 3 bases from V and 6 bases from J, leaving 12 bases between. Germline values: CDR1 LNHDA, CDR2 SQIVND (reference sequence). This CDR3 comprises 14 residues. DNA for the CDR3: TGTGCCAGTAGTATCCGGATAGGGGCTCAGCCCCAGCATTTT. Amino acids: CASSIRIGAQPQHF.

The chain joins TRBV2 to TRBJ2-3; D possibly corresponds to TRBD2 (5 bases). Trimming shortened V by 4 bases and J by 0 bases, and 14 bases separated the two germline ends. CDR1 and CDR2 from the germline V gene are SNHLY and FYNNEI. The CDR3 is 16 residues long. CDR3 residues: CASSGGNFASTDTQYF. The CDR3 nucleotides read TGTGCCAGCAGTGGAGGGAATTTCGCTAGCACAGATACGCAGTATTTT.

V is TRBV7-9 and J is TRBJ2-3, with 12 nucleotides matching TRBD2. Germline values: CDR1 SEHNR, CDR2 FQNEAQ (reference sequence). This CDR3 has 17 amino acids. V was clipped by 2 bases and J by 0 bases; unmatched bases: 3. In DNA form, the CDR3 reads TGTGCCAGCAGCTTAAAAGGGACTAGCGGGAGCACAGATACGCAGTATTTT. Protein sequence: CASSLKGTSGSTDTQYF.

This chain uses TRBV7-9 with TRBJ1-2; 10 bases align to TRBD1. Trimming took 3 bases from V and 5 from J; bases not matched to a gene: 3. Germline loops: CDR1 SEHNR, CDR2 FQNEAQ (reference sequence). The CDR3 extends over 14 amino acids. The CDR3 DNA is TGTGCCAGCAGCTTGGGGACAGGGGATTATGGCTACACCTTC. It codes for CASSLGTGDYGYTF.

The chain is built from TRBV28 and TRBJ1-4; the match to TRBD1 covers 9 bases. The junction had 12 bases not matched to a gene; V was cut back by 6 bases and J by 10 bases. CDR1 MDHEN and CDR2 SYDVKM come from the germline V gene. This CDR3 is 15 amino acids long. The CDR3 region is CASRTGGQDVGKLFF. The CDR3 DNA reads TGTGCCAGCAGGACAGGGGGGCAAGATGTTGGAAAACTGTTTTTT.

The rearrangement links TRBV7-2 to TRBJ2-1; unclear D gene. The V gene lost 3 bases and the J gene lost 12 bases, with 9 bases spanning the gap. The germline gives CDR1 SGHTA, CDR2 FQGNSA. The CDR3 runs 11 residues. CDR3 sequence: CASSFTRGQFF. The CDR3 nucleotides are TGTGCCAGCAGCTTTACCCGCGGGCAGTTCTTC.

This clone has ten or more counts. V is TRBV6-5 and J is TRBJ2-2; D is perhaps TRBD2 (5 bases). Germline CDR1 is MNHEY and CDR2 is SVGAGI. V lost 2 bases, J lost 7 bases, and 17 bases lay in between. This CDR3 has 16 residues. The CDR3 reads CASSYNLVRAGGELFF. DNA of the CDR3: TGTGCCAGCAGTTACAACCTTGTTCGGGCGGGCGGGGAGCTGTTTTTT.

This sequence joins TRBV3-1 (or the pseudogene TRBV3-2) and TRBJ2-5; a weak D match, TRBD2 (5 bases). V lost 0 bases to trimming and J lost 5 bases, with 13 bases between them. Per the germline V gene, CDR1 is LGHDT and CDR2 is YNNKEL (reference sequence). The CDR3 is 15 amino acids. The CDR3 sequence is CASSQEPSGYETQYF. The DNA for the CDR3 is TGTGCCAGCAGCCAAGAACCCAGCGGATACGAGACCCAGTACTTC.

The chain couples TRBV3-1 (or the pseudogene TRBV3-2) to TRBJ2-2, with D perhaps TRBD2 (5 bases). Deletions cut 1 base from V and 5 bases from J, with 14 bases between. CDR3 size: 16 residues. Germline CDR1 and CDR2: LGHDT and YNNKEL (reference sequence). CDR3 loop: CASSQVRGQGTGELFF. CDR3 DNA sequence: TGTGCCAGCAGCCAAGTCCGAGGGCAAGGGACCGGGGAGCTGTTTTTT.

This chain joins TRBV7-8 and TRBJ1-2; 10 bases line up with TRBD1. Germline assignment: CDR1 SGHVS and CDR2 FQNEAQ. J lost 2 bases, V lost 5 bases, and 5 bases had no gene match. The CDR3 has 15 amino acids. The CDR3 loop is CASSPRDRGNYGYTF. The DNA for the CDR3 is TGTGCCAGCAGCCCCCGGGACAGGGGAAACTATGGCTACACCTTC. Supplemented by reference TRBV7-8 and TRBJ1-2, the full variable domain reads GAGVSQSPRYKVAKRGQDVALRCDPISGHVSLFWYQQALGQGPEFLTYFQNEAQLDKSGLPSDRFFAERPEGSVSTLKIQRTQQEDSAVYLCASSPRDRGNYGYTFGSGTRLTVV.